This T cell receptor beta chain emerged from a study of blood T cells in healthy people across ages. Broader study findings: When one million T cells were used, diversity estimates were thought to be underestimates.

The CDR3 length is 15 residues. A second PCR of roughly 6 to 12 cycles used a sample-barcoded 5' primer and a J-beta primer mix. TCRdb re-called the 5' RACE reads with MiXCR, one entry per CDR3 protein. The sample contains some 640,000 distinct CDR3 sequences, around 49% of which appear only once. There are a few counts of this clonotype. Its target is not known. This receptor was taken from a woman aged 60-70 years in good health. Sequencing was carried out using blood. The V and J genes are TRBV21-1 and TRBJ2-5; the tabulated D call, TRBD1, remains unverified against the DNA. TRBV21-1 is termed a pseudogene. This CDR3 is CASSDSPGAVETQYF. The CDR3 DNA is TGTGCCAGCAGCGATTCCCCTGGAGCGGTTGAGACCCAGTACTTC.